This TCR beta chain originates from a study of identical twins. Study-wide results and caveats: Analyses of zero insertions could, in part, be confounded by invariant MAIT and iNKT cells.

In TCRdb, the 5' RACE reads were re-called with MiXCR into one record per CDR3 protein. Among 400,000 to 600,000 distinct CDR3 sequences, approximately 20% were seen once, and the ten largest hold around 0.48%. V gave up 7 bases and J gave up 1 base, with 7 bases separating them. CDR3 size: 12 residues. This clonotype came up once. The antigen is unknown. These data were also reused for a study on yellow fever vaccine responses in identical twins.

The rearrangement joins TRBV12-3 or TRBV12-4 to TRBJ1-1; D unclear. This receptor was identified in a woman aged 18 to 35 in good health. The sequenced sample consisted of CD4+ T cells sorted from blood. The CDR3 loop is CASTRGNTEAFF. The CDR3 region has the DNA TGTGCCAGCACCCGGGGGAACACTGAAGCTTTCTTT.